The present T cell receptor (beta chain) was sequenced within a study of cytomegalovirus exposure and HLA in healthy donors. Study-level results: Relative to the approximately 670-donor mean, N-insertions were reportedly fewer in an Asian-associated ancestry cluster in a later analysis. Later analysis associated a missense DCLRE1C variant with TCR beta V- and J-gene trimming. Rare TCR sequences predominated, though certain public TCRs were found in many donors. Researchers catalogued over 150 TCR beta chains as cytomegalovirus-associated.

This clone was seen only a few times. The antigen remains undetermined. Germline CDR1 is SGHTA and CDR2 is FQGNSA. V was pared by 2 bases and J by 4 bases, with 4 bases of the junction left unmatched. The CDR3 runs to 15 residues. PCR amplification relied on 60 Vbeta primers (plus 13 Jbeta primers). Clones were read by immunoSEQ multiplex PCR, and TCRdb kept only the in-frame ones, dropping some. Of fewer than 110,000 clones listed, less than 80% are singletons. The origin of this receptor is a man aged 40-50 years in good health and CMV-seronegative. Sequencing was done on a sample of PBMCs. This chain joins TRBV7-2 and TRBJ2-1, with 8 bases identical to TRBD2. CDR3 amino acids: CASSLQRGKYNEQFF. The CDR3, as DNA: TGTGCCAGCAGCTTACAGCGGGGGAAGTACAATGAGCAGTTCTTC.